Here is one TCR beta chain with its context. Its target antigen remains unknown. Within one base of it there is no much larger clone, and no base qualities were kept. Enrolling through a virtual design, the prospective study's participants ranged in age from roughly 18 to 89 years and lived across about two dozen United States geographic areas. In the prospective study, participants were assigned to cohorts based on the clinical history participants reported in a screening survey and a study questionnaire. Mobile phlebotomists in the prospective study collected whole blood, serum and a nasopharyngeal or oropharyngeal swab from every participant. Over a roughly 2-month period, participants in the prospective study had the option of providing additional blood draws and questionnaires. Before DNA extraction, blood samples from the prospective study were shipped at room temperature or frozen. These data belong to a study of blood T cell repertoires in COVID-19 (dated by TCRdb to about 2020). In the study overall: The collaborator samples originated in the United States, Italy and Spain and spanned the acute and convalescent phases of COVID-19. The prospective study material was composed of cDNA or gDNA derived from T cells, B-cell-depleted T cells, or PBMCs. Subjects who had been exposed to COVID-19, were actively infected with it, or had recovered from it provided the deeply sampled blood TCRbeta repertoires that made up the dataset. The repertoires were made available in a free public database intended to serve as a resource for research on the immune response to SARS-CoV-2. Samples were obtained from the ongoing ImmuneRACE study (first 160 participants) and from some 1,200 subjects provided by 6 global collaborators. Nearly every sample came with metadata listing a de-identified subject ID, COVID-19 status, age in years and sex. Where HLA class I and class II types were available, the types were taken from metadata supplied by the sample provider, not from assay-based typing. The paper's findings and limits, for the study overall: The amount of clinical and demographic metadata varied by source and participant and was provided uncurated.

TCRbeta CDR3 regions were amplified from genomic DNA by means of the immunoSEQ Assay, a bias-controlled multiplex PCR. For the original study's pipeline: The number of nucleated cells in each sample was estimated by amplification of reference gene primers within the assay. To quantify the absolute abundance of each unique TCRbeta CDR3 rearrangement, sequence reads were collapsed and filtered. For each sample, productive Simpson clonality was calculated by taking the square root of Simpson's diversity index across productive rearrangements. TCRdb mirrors the immuneACCESS table, restricted to in-frame sequences. Some clones are absent from its copies; in checked studies, under half trace to an unresolved V gene, and the reason for the others is unknown. That table furnishes V, J and clone size, whereas the DNA furnished D and trimming. This sample gives around 250,000 clones in total; approximately 91% of them show up just once. Approximately 1.3% of the sample lies in the top ten.

V lost 5 bases and J lost 5 bases, and the count of bases not matched to a germline gene is 3. The CDR3, from cysteine to phenylalanine, totals 14 residues. Solely the CDR3 DNA is kept, with 42 bases framed from the first base. The germline V gene sets CDR1 to SGHNT and CDR2 to YENEEA. The rearranged chain carries TRBV11-3 and TRBJ2-7; TRBD2 matches 13 bases in the middle. This clonotype was sampled from a human donor in a cohort exposed to, infected with or recovered from COVID-19 (not recorded which). The donor label of this sample is uncertain. The sequenced sample consisted of PBMCs or T cells enriched from blood (not recorded which). Here is the DNA: TGTGCCAGCAGCCCCGGACTAGCGGGGGACGAGCAGTACTTC. Its amino acids are CASSPGLAGDEQYF. Supplemented by the reference TRBV11-3 and TRBJ2-7 proteins around the CDR3, the complete variable domain is EAGVVQSPRYKIIEKKQPVAFWCNPISGHNTLYWYLQNLGQGPELLIRYENEEAVDDSQLPKDRFSAERLKGVDSTLKIQPAELGDSAVYLCASSPGLAGDEQYFGPGTRLTVT.